The clone carrying this T cell receptor beta chain was observed a single time. Its cognate antigen is unknown. This specimen comes from a study of PD-L1 blockade in urothelial cancer. TCRdb's copy holds only in-frame clones and misses some; the assay was immunoSEQ multiplex PCR. There are 100,000 or so clones in the sample; 90% to 95% occur only once, and about 0.92% lies in the top ten. The CDR3 loop spans 15 amino acids. Germline-derived CDR1 and CDR2 are KGHSH and LQKENI. With 4 bases removed from V and 5 bases from J, the gap between germline ends came to 17 bases. Notes on the study in general: For durable-benefit patients, tumor-associated blood clones expanded more at 3 weeks. Better progression-free and overall survival followed lower pretreatment blood clonality.

This TCR derives from a woman aged 80 or over with urothelial cancer. The specimen comprised PBMCs, sampled around atezolizumab (anti-PD-L1) treatment. The rearrangement uses TRBV18 and TRBJ1-1; tentative D call: TRBD1 (6 bases). The CDR3 bases are TGTGCCAGCTCACTACAGGGAGGGGGTTGGACTGAAGCTTTCTTT. Amino acids: CASSLQGGGWTEAFF.